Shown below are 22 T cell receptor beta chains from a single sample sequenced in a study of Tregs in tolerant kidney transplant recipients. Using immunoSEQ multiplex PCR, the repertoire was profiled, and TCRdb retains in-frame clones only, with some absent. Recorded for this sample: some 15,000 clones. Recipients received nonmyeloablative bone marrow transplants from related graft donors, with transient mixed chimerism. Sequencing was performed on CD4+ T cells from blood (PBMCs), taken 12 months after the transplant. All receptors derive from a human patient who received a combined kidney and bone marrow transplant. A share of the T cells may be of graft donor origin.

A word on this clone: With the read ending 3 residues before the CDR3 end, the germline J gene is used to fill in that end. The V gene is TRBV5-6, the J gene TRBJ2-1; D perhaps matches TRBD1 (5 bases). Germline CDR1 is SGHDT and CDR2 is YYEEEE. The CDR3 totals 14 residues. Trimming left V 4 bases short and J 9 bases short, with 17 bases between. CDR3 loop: CASSSDTGSGEQFF. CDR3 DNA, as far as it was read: TGTGCCAGCAGCAGTGACACAGGTTCCGGTGAG. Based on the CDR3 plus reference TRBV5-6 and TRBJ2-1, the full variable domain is DAGVTQSPTHLIKTRGQQVTLRCSPKSGHDTVSWYQQALGQGPQFIFQYYEEEERQRGNFPDRFSGHQFPNYSSELNVNALLLGDSALYLCASSSDTGSGEQFFGPGTRLTVL.

The CDR3 spells CASSLVGGRADNEQFF. CDR3 DNA, as far as it was read: TGTGCCAGCAGCTTAGTGGGCGGGAGGGCGGACAATGAG. J is TRBJ2-1 and V is TRBV7-3, with 9 positions matching TRBD2. With the read ending 3 residues before the CDR3 end, the germline J gene is used to fill in that end. This CDR3 region has 16 residues. V shed 2 bases and J 5 bases; nucleotides not matched to a gene: 7. Germline V gene lookup returns CDR1 SGHTA and CDR2 FQGTGA.

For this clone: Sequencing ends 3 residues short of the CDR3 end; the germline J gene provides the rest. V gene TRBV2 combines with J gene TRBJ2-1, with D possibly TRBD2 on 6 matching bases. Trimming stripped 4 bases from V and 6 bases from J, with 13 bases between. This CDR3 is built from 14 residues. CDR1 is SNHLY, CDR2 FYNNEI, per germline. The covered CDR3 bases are TGTGCCAGCAGTGCCGGGACTTGGGGCAATGAG. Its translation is CASSAGTWGNE. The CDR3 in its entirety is CASSAGTWGNEQFF. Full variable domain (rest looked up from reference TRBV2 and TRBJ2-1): EPEVTQTPSHQVTQMGQEVILRCVPISNHLYFYWYRQILGQKVEFLVSFYNNEISEKSEIFDDQFSVERPDGSNFTLKIRSTKLEDSAMYFCASSAGTWGNEQFFGPGTRLTVL.

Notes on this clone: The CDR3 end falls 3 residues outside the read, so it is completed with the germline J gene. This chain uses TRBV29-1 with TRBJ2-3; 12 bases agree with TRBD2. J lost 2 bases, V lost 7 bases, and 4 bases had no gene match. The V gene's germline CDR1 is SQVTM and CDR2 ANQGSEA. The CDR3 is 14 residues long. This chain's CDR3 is CSATSGGPTDTQYF. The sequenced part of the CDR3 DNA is TGCAGCGCGACTAGCGGGGGTCCCACAGATACG.

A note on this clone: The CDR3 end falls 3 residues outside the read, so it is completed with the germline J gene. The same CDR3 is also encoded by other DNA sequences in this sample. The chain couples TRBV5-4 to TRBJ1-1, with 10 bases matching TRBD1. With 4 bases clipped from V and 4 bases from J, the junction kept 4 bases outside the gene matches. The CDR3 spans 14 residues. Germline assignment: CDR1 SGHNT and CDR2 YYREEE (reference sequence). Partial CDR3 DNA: TGTGCCAGCAGCCCCCGGACAGGGGGCACTGAA. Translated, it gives CASSPRTGGTE. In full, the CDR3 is CASSPRTGGTEAFF.

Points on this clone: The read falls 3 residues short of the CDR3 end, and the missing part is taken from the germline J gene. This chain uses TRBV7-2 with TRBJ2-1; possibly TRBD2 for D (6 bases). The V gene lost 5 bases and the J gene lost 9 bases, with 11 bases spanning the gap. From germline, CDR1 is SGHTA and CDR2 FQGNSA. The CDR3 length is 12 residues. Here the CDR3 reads CASSPAGSEQFF. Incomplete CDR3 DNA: TGTGCCAGCAGCCCCGCGGGGTCTGAG.

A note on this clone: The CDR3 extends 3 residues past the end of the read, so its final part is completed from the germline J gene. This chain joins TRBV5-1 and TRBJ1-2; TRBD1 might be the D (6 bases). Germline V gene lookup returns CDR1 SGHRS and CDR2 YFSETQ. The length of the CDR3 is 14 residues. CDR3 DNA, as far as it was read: TGCGCCAGCAGCTCAGCAGGGGTTGTCCAGCGT. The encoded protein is CASSSAGVVQR. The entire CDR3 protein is CASSSAGVVQRYTF. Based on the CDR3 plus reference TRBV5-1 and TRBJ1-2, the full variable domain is KAGVTQTPRYLIKTRGQQVTLSCSPISGHRSVSWYQQTPGQGLQFLFEYFSETQRNKGNFPGRFSGRQFSNSRSEMNVSTLELGDSALYLCASSSAGVVQRYTFGSGTRLTVV.

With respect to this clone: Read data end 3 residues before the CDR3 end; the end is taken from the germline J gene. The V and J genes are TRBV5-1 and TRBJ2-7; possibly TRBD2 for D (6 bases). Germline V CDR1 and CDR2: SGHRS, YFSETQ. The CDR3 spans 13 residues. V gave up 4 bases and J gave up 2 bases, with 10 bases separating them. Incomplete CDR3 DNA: TGCGCCAGCAGCATGACTAGTACCTACGAG. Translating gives CASSMTSTYE. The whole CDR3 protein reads CASSMTSTYEQYF.

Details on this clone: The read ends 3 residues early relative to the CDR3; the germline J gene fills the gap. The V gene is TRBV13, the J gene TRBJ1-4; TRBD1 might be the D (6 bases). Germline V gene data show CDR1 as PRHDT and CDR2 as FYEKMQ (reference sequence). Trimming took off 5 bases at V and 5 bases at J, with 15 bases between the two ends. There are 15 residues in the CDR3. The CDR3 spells CASSPAGGRNEKLFF. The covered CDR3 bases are TGTGCCAGCAGCCCCGCCGGGGGGCGGAATGAAAAA.

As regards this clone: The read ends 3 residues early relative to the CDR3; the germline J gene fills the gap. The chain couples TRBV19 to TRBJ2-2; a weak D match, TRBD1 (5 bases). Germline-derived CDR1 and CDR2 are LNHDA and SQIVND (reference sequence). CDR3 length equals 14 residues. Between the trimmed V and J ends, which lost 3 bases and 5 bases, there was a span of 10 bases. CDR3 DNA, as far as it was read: TGTGCCAGTAGTATGGCTGACAGAACCGGGGAG. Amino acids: CASSMADRTGE. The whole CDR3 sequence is CASSMADRTGELFF.

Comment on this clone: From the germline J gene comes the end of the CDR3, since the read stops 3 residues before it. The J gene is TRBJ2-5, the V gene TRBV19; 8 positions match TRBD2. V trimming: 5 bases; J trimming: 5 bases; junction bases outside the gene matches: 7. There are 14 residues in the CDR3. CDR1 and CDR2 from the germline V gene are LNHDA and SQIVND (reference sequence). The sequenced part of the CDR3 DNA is TGTGCCAGTAGTCGAGCGGGAGTGAGGGAGACC. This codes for CASSRAGVRET. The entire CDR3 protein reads CASSRAGVRETQYF.

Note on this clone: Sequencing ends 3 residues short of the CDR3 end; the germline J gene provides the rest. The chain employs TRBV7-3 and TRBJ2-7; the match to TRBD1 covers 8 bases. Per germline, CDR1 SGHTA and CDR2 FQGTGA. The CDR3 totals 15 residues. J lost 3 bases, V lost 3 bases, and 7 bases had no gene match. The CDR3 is CASSFLPGQDYEQYF. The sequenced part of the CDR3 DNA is TGTGCCAGCAGCTTTTTACCGGGACAGGACTACGAG.

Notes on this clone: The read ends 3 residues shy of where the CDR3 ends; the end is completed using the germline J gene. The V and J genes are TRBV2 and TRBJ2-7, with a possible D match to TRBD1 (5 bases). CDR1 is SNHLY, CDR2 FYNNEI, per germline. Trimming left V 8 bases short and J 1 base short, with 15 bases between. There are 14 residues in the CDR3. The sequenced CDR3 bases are TGTGCCAGCGGGGCGTCAGTTCTTTCCTACGAG. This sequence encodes CASGASVLSYE. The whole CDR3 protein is CASGASVLSYEQYF.

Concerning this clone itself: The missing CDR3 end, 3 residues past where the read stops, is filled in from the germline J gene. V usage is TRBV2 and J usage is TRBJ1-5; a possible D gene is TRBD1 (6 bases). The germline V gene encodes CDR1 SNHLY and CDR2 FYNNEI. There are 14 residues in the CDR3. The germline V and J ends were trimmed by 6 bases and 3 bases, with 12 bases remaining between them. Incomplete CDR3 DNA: TGTGCCAGCAGGAGGGGGGGGAACAATCAGCCC. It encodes CASRRGGNNQP. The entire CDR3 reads CASRRGGNNQPQHF.

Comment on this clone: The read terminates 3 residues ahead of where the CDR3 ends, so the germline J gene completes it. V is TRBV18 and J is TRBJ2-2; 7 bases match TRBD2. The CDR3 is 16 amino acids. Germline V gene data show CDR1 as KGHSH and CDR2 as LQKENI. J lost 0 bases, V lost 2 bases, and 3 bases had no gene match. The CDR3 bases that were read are TGTGCCAGCTCACCATGGCTAGCGGCGAACACCGGGGAG. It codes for CASSPWLAANTGE. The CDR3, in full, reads CASSPWLAANTGELFF.

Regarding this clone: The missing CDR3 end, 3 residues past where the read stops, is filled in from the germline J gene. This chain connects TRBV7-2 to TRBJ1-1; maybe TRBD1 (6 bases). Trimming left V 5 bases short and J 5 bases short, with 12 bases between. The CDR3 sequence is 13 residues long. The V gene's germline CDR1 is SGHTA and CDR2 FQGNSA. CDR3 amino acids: CASSRGAQTEAFF. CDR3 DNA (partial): TGTGCCAGCAGCCGGGGGGCGCAAACTGAA.

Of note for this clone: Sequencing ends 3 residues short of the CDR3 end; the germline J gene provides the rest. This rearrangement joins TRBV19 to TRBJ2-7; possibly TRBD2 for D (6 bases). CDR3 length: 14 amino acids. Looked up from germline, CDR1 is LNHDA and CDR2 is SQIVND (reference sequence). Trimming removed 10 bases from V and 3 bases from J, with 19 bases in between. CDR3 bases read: TGTGCCAAAAGTTCGGGGGAGGCGGACTACGAG. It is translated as CAKSSGEADYE. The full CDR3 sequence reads CAKSSGEADYEQYF.

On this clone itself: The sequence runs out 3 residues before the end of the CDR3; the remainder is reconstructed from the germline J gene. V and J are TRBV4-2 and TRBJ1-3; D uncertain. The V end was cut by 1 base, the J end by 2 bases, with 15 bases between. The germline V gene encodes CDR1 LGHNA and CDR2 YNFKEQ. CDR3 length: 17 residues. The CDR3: CASSQVLLQLTGNTIYF. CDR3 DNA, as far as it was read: TGTGCCAGCAGCCAAGTCTTACTACAACTAACTGGAAACACC.

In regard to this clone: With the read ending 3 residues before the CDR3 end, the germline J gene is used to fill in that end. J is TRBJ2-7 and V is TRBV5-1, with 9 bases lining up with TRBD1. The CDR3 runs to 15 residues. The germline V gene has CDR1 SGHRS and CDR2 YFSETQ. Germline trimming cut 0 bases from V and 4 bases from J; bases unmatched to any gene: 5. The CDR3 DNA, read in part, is TGCGCCAGCAGCTTGGTAACAGGGGGCATTTACGAG. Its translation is CASSLVTGGIYE. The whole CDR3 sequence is CASSLVTGGIYEQYF.

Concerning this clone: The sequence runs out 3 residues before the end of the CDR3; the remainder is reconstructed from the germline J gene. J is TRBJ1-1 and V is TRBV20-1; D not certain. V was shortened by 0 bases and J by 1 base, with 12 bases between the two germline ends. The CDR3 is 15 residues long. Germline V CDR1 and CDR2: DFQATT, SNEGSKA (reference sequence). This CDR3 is CSARDGRGRNTEAFF. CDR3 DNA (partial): TGCAGTGCTAGAGATGGACGGGGAAGGAACACTGAA.

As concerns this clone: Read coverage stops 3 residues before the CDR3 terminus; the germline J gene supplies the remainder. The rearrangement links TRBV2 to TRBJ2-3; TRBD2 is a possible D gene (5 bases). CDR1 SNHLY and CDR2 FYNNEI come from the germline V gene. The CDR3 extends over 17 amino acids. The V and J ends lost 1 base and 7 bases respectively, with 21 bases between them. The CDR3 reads CASSEENSAPEGNTQYF. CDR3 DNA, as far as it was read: TGTGCCAGCAGTGAAGAAAATAGCGCCCCCGAGGGTAATACG.

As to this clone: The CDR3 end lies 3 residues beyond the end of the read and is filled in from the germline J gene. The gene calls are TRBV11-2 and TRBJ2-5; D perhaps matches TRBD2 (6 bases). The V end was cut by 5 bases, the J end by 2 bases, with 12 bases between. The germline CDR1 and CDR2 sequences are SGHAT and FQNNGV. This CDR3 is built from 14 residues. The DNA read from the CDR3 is TGTGCCAGCAGCCCCGGGACTGCTCAAGAGACC. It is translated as CASSPGTAQET. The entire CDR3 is CASSPGTAQETQYF.